One sample yielded the 8 T cell receptor gamma chains listed below, sequenced in a study of gamma-delta T cells after stem cell transplantation. TCRdb reapplied CATT to the RT-PCR reads. The data hold approximately 3,700 gamma-chain clones, with 4.5% to 6% observed a single time. The specimen sequenced was gamma-delta T cells. The source of these receptors is a human donor. It is not recorded whose cells these are; they may come from a transplant donor.

This chain uses TRGV2 with TRGJ1 or TRGJ2. Trimming at V came to 0 bases and at J to 2 bases, leaving 7 bases not matched to a gene. Germline CDR1 is EGSNGY and CDR2 is YDSYNSKV. The CDR3 is 15 amino acids. The DNA of the CDR3 is TGTGCCACCTGGGACGGGTCGCTGGATTATTATAAGAAACTCTTT. It translates to CATWDGSLDYYKKLF.

This clone showed up just a few times. This chain connects TRGV2 to TRGJ1 or TRGJ2. After removal of 0 bases from V and 8 bases from J, the junction contained 10 bases not matched to a gene. This CDR3 is built from 14 residues. In germline, CDR1 is EGSNGY, CDR2 YDSYNSKV. This CDR3 reads CATWDGRGLNKKLF. The DNA of the CDR3 is TGTGCCACCTGGGACGGGCGGGGCCTCAATAAGAAACTCTTT.

By share, this clone counts as medium-sized (0.01 to 0.1%). Other DNA sequences in the sample encode the same CDR3. The rearrangement links TRGV4 to TRGJ1 or TRGJ2. CDR1 EGSTGY and CDR2 YDSYTSSV come from the germline V gene. The CDR3 extends over 11 amino acids. V trimming: 5 bases; J trimming: 7 bases; junction bases outside the gene matches: 5. The chain's CDR3 is CATWVGYKKLF. The CDR3 region has the DNA TGTGCCACCTGGGTAGGGTATAAGAAACTCTTT.

This clone is medium-sized within its sample. The sample contains more than one DNA sequence encoding this CDR3. The chain links TRGV9 to TRGJP. V shed 0 bases, J shed 6 bases, and the junction held 2 bases outside the gene matches. Germline V CDR1 and CDR2: GITISATS, ISYDGTV (reference sequence). This CDR3 contains 16 residues. CDR3 sequence (DNA): TGTGCCTTGTGGGAGGTGGTAGAGTTGGGCAAAAAAATCAAGGTATTT. The encoded protein is CALWEVVELGKKIKVF.

On this clone itself: This CDR3 is also generated by other DNA sequences in the sample. J is TRGJ1 or TRGJ2 and V is TRGV4. The V gene's germline CDR1 is EGSTGY and CDR2 YDSYTSSV. This CDR3 is built from 12 residues. V lost 0 bases and J lost 4; bases outside the gene matches: 0. The CDR3, as DNA: TGTGCCACCTGGGATGGGTATTATAAGAAACTCTTT. It is translated as CATWDGYYKKLF.

This rearrangement joins TRGV9 to TRGJ1 or TRGJ2. Germline V gene data show CDR1 as GITISATS and CDR2 as ISYDGTV (reference sequence). This CDR3 is 16 amino acids long. The ends lost 3 bases at V and 4 bases at J; junction bases unmatched: 15. The CDR3 DNA is TGTGCCTTGTGGGAGCCACGAAAGGGGCTATATTATAAGAAACTCTTT. It codes for CALWEPRKGLYYKKLF.

In the case of this clone: This likely stems from a read error, as it lies one base from a far larger clone. CDR3 coding DNA: TGTGCCTTGTGGGAGGTGCCCCTCTTT. Protein sequence: CALWEVPLF. The V call is TRGV9, the J call TRGJ1 or TRGJ2. The CDR3 runs to 9 residues. CDR1 and CDR2 (germline): GITISATS, ISYDGTV (reference sequence). After removal of 0 bases from V and 16 bases from J, the junction contained 3 bases not matched to a gene.

This clone was seen a handful of times. The mismatch at residue 4 between this DNA's translation and the TCRdb protein of a much larger clone likely reflects a read error; the protein shown is translated from the DNA. The rearrangement uses TRGV2 and TRGJ1 or TRGJ2. Germline CDR1 and CDR2: EGSNGY and YDSYNSKV. This CDR3 is built from 13 residues. The CDR3: CATRDGQGYKKLF. The CDR3 DNA reads TGTGCCACCCGGGACGGGCAGGGATATAAGAAACTCTTT.